Listed below are T cell receptor beta chains from one sample, sequenced in a study of CD8+CD57+ T cells in acquired aplastic anemia. TCRdb passed the reads through MiXCR, listing each CDR3 protein once. Here the sample spans 450,000 to 600,000 distinct CDR3 sequences, roughly a third being singletons. The source material was sorted CD4+, CD8+, or CD8+CD57+ T cells (not recorded which) from PBMCs. These receptors all stem from a human donor with aplastic anemia. CDR3s include the opening cysteine and the closing phenylalanine or tryptophan. The D gene is left open where the match is weak. Size values are once, few and many counts, or a class for expanded clones, and some rows have none.

d_call,v_call,j_call,clone_size,cdr3_aa,cdr3_nt
-,TRBV25-1,TRBJ1-2,many,CASSESGTRGGYTF,TGTGCCAGCAGTGAATCCGGGACGAGAGGGGGCTACACCTTC
-,TRBV2,TRBJ1-1,-,CASREMIAFF,TGTGCCAGCAGAGAAATGATAGCTTTCTTT
TRBD2,TRBV9,TRBJ2-3,many,CASSVAAGRTDTQYF,TGTGCCAGCAGCGTAGCAGCGGGACGCACAGATACGCAGTATTTT
TRBD1,TRBV12-3/TRBV12-4,TRBJ1-5,many,CASSQGQGGNQPQHF,TGTGCCAGCAGTCAGGGACAGGGAGGCAATCAGCCCCAGCATTTT
-,TRBV4-3,TRBJ2-2,few,CASSQDPGVATGELFF,TGCGCCAGCAGCCAAGATCCGGGGGTCGCAACCGGGGAGCTGTTTTTT
-,TRBV5-6,TRBJ2-7,-,CASSFPGATASEQYF,TGTGCCAGCAGCTTCCCTGGAGCAACAGCCTCCGAGCAGTACTTC
-,TRBV10-3,TRBJ2-7,-,CASSFVDGGRLRVQYF,TGTGCCAGCAGCTTCGTCGACGGGGGGCGCCTAAGAGTCCAGTACTTC
TRBD1,TRBV6-1,TRBJ1-5,few,CASSQDRGSNQPQHF,TGTGCCAGCAGTCAGGACAGGGGTAGCAATCAGCCCCAGCATTTT
TRBD2,TRBV29-1,TRBJ2-1,once,CSVVTSGRAGYNEQFF,TGCAGCGTTGTGACTAGCGGGAGGGCCGGGTACAATGAGCAGTTCTTC
TRBD1,TRBV20-1,TRBJ1-2,many,CSASNRGHGYTF,TGCAGTGCTAGTAACAGGGGCCATGGCTACACCTTC
TRBD2,TRBV20-1,TRBJ2-3,-,CSARALAEEDTQYF,TGCAGTGCTAGAGCACTAGCGGAAGAAGATACGCAGTATTTT
-,TRBV30,TRBJ2-7,-,CALELQGPRGEQYF,TGTGCCTTGGAGTTGCAGGGGCCGCGGGGGGAGCAGTACTTC
-,TRBV20-1,TRBJ2-1,-,CGYAYHNEQFF,TGCGGGTACGCGTACCACAATGAGCAGTTCTTC
-,TRBV6-2/TRBV6-3,TRBJ2-2,-,CASSYPDSHVSTGELFF,TGTGCCAGCAGTTACCCCGATAGCCATGTCAGCACCGGGGAGCTGTTTTTT
-,TRBV20-1,TRBJ2-3,many,CSARQGSDTQYF,TGCAGTGCTAGACAGGGATCAGATACGCAGTATTTT
-,TRBV5-5,TRBJ1-2,-,CASSLFSGVNYGYTF,TGTGCCAGCAGCTTGTTCTCCGGGGTTAACTATGGCTACACCTTC
TRBD1,TRBV7-3,TRBJ1-6,once,CASGDGTGGTPLHF,TGTGCCAGCGGAGACGGGACAGGGGGAACACCCCTCCACTTT
-,TRBV29-1,TRBJ1-2,many,CSVTGYQDYGYTF,TGCAGCGTTACAGGGTACCAAGACTATGGCTACACCTTC
-,TRBV2,TRBJ1-6,few,CASTPREGAYSPLHF,TGTGCCAGCACCCCCCGCGAAGGGGCTTATTCACCCCTCCACTTT
TRBD1,TRBV7-2,TRBJ1-1,many,CASSFGTGDEAFF,TGTGCCAGCAGCTTCGGGACAGGCGATGAAGCTTTCTTT
TRBD1,TRBV11-1,TRBJ2-4,few,CASSLADIGTGQHIQYF,TGTGCCAGCAGCTTAGCAGACATCGGGACAGGTCAACACATTCAGTACTTC
-,TRBV7-3,TRBJ2-7,-,CASSLTPPSEIYYEQYF,TGTGCCAGCAGCTTAACCCCCCCAAGCGAGATATACTACGAGCAGTACTTC
-,TRBV5-1,TRBJ1-5,many,CASSLQGGQPQHF,TGCGCCAGCAGCCTACAGGGAGGTCAGCCCCAGCATTTT
TRBD1,TRBV2,TRBJ1-5,many,CASSSFGTGNNQPQHF,TGTGCCAGCAGTTCTTTCGGGACAGGGAACAATCAGCCCCAGCATTTT
TRBD1,TRBV6-5,TRBJ1-2,once,CASSYSDRDYGYTF,TGTGCCAGCAGTTACTCCGACAGGGACTATGGCTACACCTTC
TRBD1,TRBV7-2,TRBJ1-2,many,CASSLTGQGSYGYTF,TGTGCCAGCAGCTTAACGGGACAGGGATCCTATGGCTACACCTTC
-,TRBV10-3,TRBJ2-1,few,CAISTPGSLSNEQFF,TGTGCCATCAGCACTCCAGGGAGTCTTTCCAATGAGCAGTTCTTC
TRBD2,TRBV12-3/TRBV12-4,TRBJ2-7,-,CASSLAQVALAGAEQYF,TGTGCCAGCAGTTTAGCGCAGGTAGCACTAGCGGGAGCCGAGCAGTACTTC
TRBD1,TRBV9,TRBJ2-7,few,CASSVSGTGEGYEQYF,TGTGCCAGCAGCGTTTCCGGGACAGGGGAGGGCTACGAGCAGTACTTC
-,TRBV9,TRBJ2-5,many,CASSPRGVETQYF,TGTGCCAGCAGCCCACGTGGCGTAGAGACCCAGTACTTC
-,TRBV20-1,TRBJ1-1,-,CSAKKGGSNTEAFF,TGCAGTGCTAAGAAGGGCGGTTCGAACACTGAAGCTTTCTTT
-,TRBV6-1,TRBJ1-5,many,CASSPRDNQPQHF,TGTGCCAGCAGCCCTCGGGACAATCAGCCCCAGCATTTT
TRBD1,TRBV2,TRBJ1-1,-,CASSLRTGGYTEAFF,TGTGCCAGCAGTCTCCGGACAGGCGGGTACACTGAAGCTTTCTTT
TRBD1,TRBV7-9,TRBJ2-7,-,CASSEAGTDEQYF,TGTGCCAGCAGCGAAGCCGGGACAGACGAGCAGTACTTC
-,TRBV7-9,TRBJ1-2,many,CASSLNQSWAQLF,TGTGCCAGCAGCTTAAATCAGAGCTGGGCCCAGCTTTTC
-,TRBV19,TRBJ1-2,-,CASSHRGTQNYGYTF,TGTGCCAGTAGTCATAGGGGGACCCAGAACTATGGCTACACCTTC
TRBD1,TRBV20-1,TRBJ1-2,many,CSASLGTVNYGYTF,TGCAGTGCTTCCCTGGGGACAGTTAACTATGGCTACACCTTC
TRBD1,TRBV9,TRBJ2-6,few,CASSATGQSSGANVLTF,TGTGCCAGCAGCGCAACGGGACAGAGCTCTGGGGCCAACGTCCTGACTTTC
-,TRBV12-3/TRBV12-4,TRBJ2-7,many,CASSLAILTGYEQYF,TGTGCCAGCAGTTTAGCCATCCTGACCGGCTACGAGCAGTACTTC
-,TRBV10-3,TRBJ1-2,many,CAISESGSVGYTF,TGTGCCATCAGTGAGTCCGGCAGCGTTGGCTACACCTTC
TRBD1,TRBV6-5,TRBJ1-2,few,CASSSLDRGVYGYTF,TGTGCCAGCAGTTCCTTGGACAGGGGCGTTTATGGCTACACCTTC
-,TRBV20-1,TRBJ2-1,few,CSAQDQVSSYNEQFF,TGCAGTGCTCAGGATCAAGTGAGCTCCTACAATGAGCAGTTCTTC
TRBD1,TRBV24-1,TRBJ2-7,-,CATSDVGQGAYEQYF,TGTGCCACCAGTGATGTAGGACAGGGGGCGTATGAGCAGTACTTC
-,TRBV20-1,TRBJ1-1,-,CSVDPGRWNTEAFF,TGCAGTGTAGACCCCGGACGGTGGAACACTGAAGCTTTCTTT